Following are 18 T cell receptor beta chains from one sample sequenced in a study of radiotherapy plus CTLA-4 blockade in lung cancer. Here immunoSEQ multiplex PCR was the method, and the copy in TCRdb shows in-frame clones only, minus some. The data show more than 95,000 clones, with about four fifths seen just once and 2.5% to 3% held by the top ten. The specimen comprised peripheral blood, sampled from a patient treated with radiotherapy plus ipilimumab. The receptors were gathered from a human donor with non-small cell lung cancer who had a partial response to radiotherapy plus ipilimumab. Some clones in this sample may be carry-over from other donors' samples.

The rearrangement joins TRBV7-4 to TRBJ2-7; 9 bases are a match to TRBD2. Germline-derived CDR1 and CDR2 are SGHVT and SQSDAQ. There are 16 residues in the CDR3. V was clipped by 6 bases and J by 1 base; unmatched bases: 10. CDR3 bases: TGTGCCAGCAGTGAATACCCCAGCGGGAGGTCCTACGAGCAGTACTTC. Translation gives CASSEYPSGRSYEQYF. Based on the CDR3 plus reference TRBV7-4 and TRBJ2-7, the full variable domain is GAGVSQSPRYKVAKRGRDVALRCDSISGHVTLYWYRQTLGQGSEVLTYSQSDAQRDKSGRPSGRFSAERPERSVSTLKIQRTEQGDSAVYLCASSEYPSGRSYEQYFGPGTRLTVT.

The V gene is TRBV5-1, the J gene TRBJ1-1; D not resolved. CDR1 is SGHRS and CDR2 is YFSETQ in the germline V gene. V lost 6 bases, J lost 5 bases, and 8 bases lay in between. The CDR3 covers 11 residues. CDR3 bases: TGCGCCAGCAAGATAGCTACTGAAGCTTTCTTT. It encodes CASKIATEAFF.

The chain employs TRBV4-2 and TRBJ1-1, with a weak D call TRBD1 (6 bases). Germline V gives CDR1 LGHNA, CDR2 YNFKEQ. Trimming left V 2 bases short and J 4 bases short, with 11 bases between. The CDR3 loop spans 14 amino acids. DNA for the CDR3: TGTGCCAGCAGCCAATCTCACAGGGTCACTGAAGCTTTCTTT. This encodes CASSQSHRVTEAFF.

V gene TRBV18 combines with J gene TRBJ1-1, with a possible D match to TRBD1 (6 bases). The germline gives CDR1 KGHSH, CDR2 LQKENI. The CDR3 consists of 14 residues. V lost 4 bases and J 1 base, leaving 10 bases between the germline ends. The CDR3 bases are TGTGCCAGCTCACGTAGCAGGGGGAACACTGAAGCTTTCTTT. This sequence encodes CASSRSRGNTEAFF.

V and J are TRBV11-2 and TRBJ1-2, with D unclear. The CDR3 loop spans 13 amino acids. The V gene lost 4 bases and the J gene lost 8 bases, with 14 bases spanning the gap. Germline V gene sequence: CDR1 SGHAT, CDR2 FQNNGV. CDR3: CASSSAGSGGYTF. The CDR3 DNA reads TGTGCCAGCAGCTCGGCGGGGAGCGGGGGCTACACCTTC.

The chain is built from TRBV2 and TRBJ2-1; weak D call: TRBD1 (5 bases). From germline, CDR1 is SNHLY and CDR2 FYNNEI. V was clipped by 3 bases and J by 0 bases, with 9 bases between them. CDR3 length equals 15 residues. This CDR3 is CASSEQGDSYNEQFF. The CDR3 DNA reads as TGTGCCAGCAGTGAGCAGGGTGACTCCTACAATGAGCAGTTCTTC.

The chain employs TRBV6-5 and TRBJ1-5; TRBD1 matches 7 bases. Germline V lookup: CDR1 MNHEY, CDR2 SVGAGI. The CDR3 totals 14 residues. V lost 5 bases, J lost 2 bases, and 3 bases stayed unmatched. The CDR3 DNA reads TGTGCCAGCAGTGGGACAGCCGGCAATCAGCCCCAGCATTTT. Encoded protein: CASSGTAGNQPQHF.

The J gene is TRBJ2-3, the V gene TRBV27; 8 nucleotides align to TRBD2. Trimming removed 6 bases from V and 4 bases from J; junction bases left unmatched: 12. Per the germline V gene, CDR1 is MNHEY and CDR2 is SMNVEV (reference sequence). This CDR3 region has 16 residues. The CDR3 DNA sequence: TGTGCCAGCAGCCCTAGGGGCGGGGGGTGGGCAGATACGCAGTATTTT. The encoded protein is CASSPRGGGWADTQYF.

This clone has just one count. The chain combines TRBV2 with TRBJ1-5; TRBD1 matches 7 bases. This CDR3 has 13 amino acids. Trimming cost V 8 bases and J 6 bases; bases outside gene matches: 7. Germline CDR1 reads SNHLY; CDR2 reads FYNNEI. Written as DNA, the CDR3 is TGTGCCAGCGACAGGGAAAGCGGTCAGCCCCAGCATTTT. Translated: CASDRESGQPQHF.

This chain links TRBV5-7 with TRBJ1-1, with TRBD1 identical over 8 bases. TRBV5-7 is classed as an ORF, of uncertain function. The CDR3 is made up of 17 amino acids. The J segment lost 8 bases and the V segment lost 0 bases, leaving 15 bases of the junction unmatched. CDR3 nucleotide sequence: TGTGCCAGCAGCTTGGCCGGGACAGGCGCCCGGGACGGAGAAGCTTTCTTT. It encodes CASSLAGTGARDGEAFF.

This chain links TRBV19 with TRBJ1-1; 7 bases agree with TRBD1. The CDR3 extends over 18 amino acids. V trimming: 7 bases; J trimming: 1 base; junction bases outside the gene matches: 18. The germline V gene has CDR1 LNHDA and CDR2 SQIVND (reference sequence). The CDR3 DNA reads as TGTGCCAGTATCCCCCGGGGCTACTCGGGACAGCAGAACACTGAAGCTTTCTTT. Its protein is CASIPRGYSGQQNTEAFF.

The chain carries TRBV7-9 and TRBJ2-7, with D uncertain. The CDR3 covers 16 residues. CDR1 is SEHNR and CDR2 is FQNEAQ in the germline V gene (reference sequence). V was pared by 4 bases and J by 0 bases, with 16 bases between. CDR3 DNA: TGTGCCAGCAGCTCTCCAGAGGTTATCGGCTCCTACGAGCAGTACTTC. Translated, it gives CASSSPEVIGSYEQYF.

The J gene is TRBJ1-3, the V gene TRBV5-1; D gene unclear. Looked up from germline, CDR1 is SGHRS and CDR2 is YFSETQ. This CDR3 region has 15 residues. V gave up 2 bases and J gave up 0 bases, with 9 bases separating them. Written as DNA, the CDR3 is TGCGCCAGCAGCTTTGAGGGCCTCTCTGGAAACACCATATATTTT. Its translation is CASSFEGLSGNTIYF.

This rearrangement joins TRBV18 to TRBJ2-1; 7 positions match TRBD2. The V and J ends lost 5 bases and 8 bases, in that order; junction bases with no gene match: 6. Looked up from germline, CDR1 is KGHSH and CDR2 is LQKENI. The CDR3 runs 13 residues. In DNA form, the CDR3 reads TGTGCCAGCTCAATGTGGGAGGGATATGAGCAGTTCTTC. Its protein product is CASSMWEGYEQFF.

This clone has more than one count but fewer than ten. V is TRBV6-5 and J is TRBJ2-1; possible D gene TRBD2, 6 bases. V was cut by 6 bases and J by 6 bases, with 15 bases left in between. The germline V gene encodes CDR1 MNHEY and CDR2 SVGAGI. The CDR3 consists of 14 residues. CDR3 protein: CASSGAGTFNEQFF. DNA for the CDR3: TGTGCCAGCAGCGGCGCGGGGACGTTCAATGAGCAGTTCTTC.

The rearrangement uses TRBV6-5 and TRBJ2-7; possible D gene TRBD1, 5 bases. Germline assignment: CDR1 MNHEY and CDR2 SVGAGI. V gave up 5 bases and J gave up 4 bases, with 18 bases separating them. The CDR3 covers 15 residues. CDR3 coding DNA: TGTGCCAGCAGTCCTTACCCAGGGCAGCCGTACGAGCAGTACTTC. This codes for CASSPYPGQPYEQYF.

J is TRBJ1-4 and V is TRBV6-1, with 7 bases matching TRBD1. The germline CDR1 and CDR2 sequences are MNHNS and SASEGT. The length of the CDR3 is 14 residues. J gave up 6 bases and V 5 bases, and 6 bases lay outside the gene matches. Here the CDR3 DNA reads TGTGCCAGCAGTTCGGGACAGCATTATGAAAAACTGTTTTTT. Translation gives CASSSGQHYEKLFF.

This clone has just a few counts. The chain recombines TRBV19 with TRBJ1-4; tentative D call: TRBD1 (5 bases). This CDR3 is 16 amino acids long. Trimming pared 5 bases from V and 0 bases from J, leaving 13 bases between. Germline V gives CDR1 LNHDA, CDR2 SQIVND (reference sequence). CDR3 loop: CASSYQGGTTNEKLFF. In nucleotides, the CDR3 is TGTGCCAGTAGTTATCAGGGAGGAACAACTAATGAAAAACTGTTTTTT.